The 9 T cell receptor beta chains below were found in one sample sequenced in a study of blood T cells in healthy people across ages. Combining a sample-barcoded 5' primer with a J-beta primer mix, a second PCR ran for about 7 to 11 cycles. TCRdb itself ran the 5' RACE reads through MiXCR, one entry per CDR3 protein. In the table there are roughly 1,500,000 distinct CDR3 sequences, 40% to 50% of which are singletons. Sequencing was carried out using blood. The receptors come from a woman younger than 30 in good health.

The V gene is TRBV13, the J gene TRBJ2-5, with TRBD1 matching 8 bases. Per the germline V gene, CDR1 is PRHDT and CDR2 is FYEKMQ (reference sequence). There are 15 residues in the CDR3. After removal of 5 bases from V and 5 bases from J, the junction contained 10 bases not matched to a gene. DNA for the CDR3: TGTGCCAGCAGCCCGGACAGGGCGTCACAGGAGACCCAGTACTTC. Translation gives CASSPDRASQETQYF.

The chain carries TRBV20-1 and TRBJ2-7, with 9 nucleotides matching TRBD2. There are 15 residues in the CDR3. V trimming: 6 bases; J trimming: 7 bases; junction bases outside the gene matches: 16. Germline V gene sequence: CDR1 DFQATT, CDR2 SNEGSKA (reference sequence). DNA for the CDR3: TGCAGTGCGGATGGAGCCTTAGCGGGAGTCGTGGAGCAGTACTTC. Amino acids: CSADGALAGVVEQYF.

This clonotype was seen more than once but under ten times. The chain recombines TRBV3-1 with TRBJ1-2, with TRBD1 matching 7 bases. Germline V gives CDR1 LGHDT, CDR2 YNNKEL (reference sequence). Trimming cost V 7 bases and J 2 bases; bases outside gene matches: 7. The CDR3 contains 14 residues. The CDR3: CASTSQGGNYGYTF. CDR3 nucleotides: TGTGCCAGCACCAGCCAGGGGGGGAACTATGGCTACACCTTC. Supplemented by reference TRBV3-1 and TRBJ1-2, the full variable domain reads DTAVSQTPKYLVTQMGNDKSIKCEQNLGHDTMYWYKQDSKKFLKIMFSYNNKELIINETVPNRFSPKSPDKAHLNLHINSLELGDSAVYFCASTSQGGNYGYTFGSGTRLTVV.

This clonotype showed up just once. The V gene is TRBV21-1, the J gene TRBJ2-1; whether TRBD1, the table's D call, matches the DNA was not checked. TRBV21-1 is assigned pseudogene status. This CDR3 has 20 residues. In nucleotides, the CDR3 is TGTGCCAGCAGCAAATTTGGACAGGGGGACATTATCGCGGGCTACAATGAGCAGTTCTTC. This encodes CASSKFGQGDIIAGYNEQFF.

This clonotype was counted a few times. The rearrangement uses TRBV14 and TRBJ1-1; D possibly corresponds to TRBD1 (5 bases). The CDR3 has 15 amino acids. Germline CDR1 reads SGHDN; CDR2 reads FVKESK. The V and J ends lost 4 bases and 2 bases respectively, with 14 bases between them. The CDR3: CASSLGVRENTEAFF. The CDR3, as DNA: TGTGCCAGCAGCCTTGGAGTCAGGGAAAACACTGAAGCTTTCTTT.

This clonotype came up a few times. The chain links TRBV30 to TRBJ2-4; TRBD1 matches 7 bases. V trimming: 6 bases; J trimming: 7 bases; junction bases outside the gene matches: 3. This CDR3 is built from 11 residues. The germline V gene has CDR1 GTSNPN and CDR2 SVGIG (reference sequence). CDR3 coding DNA: TGTGCCTGCATGACAGGGAACATTCAGTACTTC. Translated, it gives CACMTGNIQYF.

The V and J genes are TRBV3-1 and TRBJ2-3, with 7 bases identical to TRBD2. This CDR3 contains 15 residues. Germline loops: CDR1 LGHDT, CDR2 YNNKEL (reference sequence). V shed 3 bases and J 5 bases; nucleotides not matched to a gene: 8. CDR3 region: CASSHFSGRRDTQYF. The CDR3, as DNA: TGTGCCAGCAGCCATTTTAGCGGGCGAAGAGATACGCAGTATTTT.

The sample holds a few counts of this clonotype. The chain links TRBV5-1 to TRBJ2-3; no reliable D call. There are 15 residues in the CDR3. Per germline, CDR1 SGHRS and CDR2 YFSETQ. Trimming took 4 bases from V and 2 from J, leaving 14 bases between them. The CDR3 spells CASSRSIGPTDTQYF. The DNA of the CDR3 is TGCGCCAGCAGCCGAAGTATAGGACCCACAGATACGCAGTATTTT.

This clonotype was seen only a few times. V usage is TRBV13 and J usage is TRBJ2-6; D possibly uses TRBD1 or TRBD2 (5 bases each). The germline CDR1 and CDR2 sequences are PRHDT and FYEKMQ (reference sequence). This CDR3 spans 19 amino acids. Trimming pared 4 bases from V and 1 base from J, leaving 20 bases between. CDR3 amino acids: CASSSPGPSTRSGANVLTF. The DNA for the CDR3 is TGTGCCAGCAGCTCCCCGGGACCCTCTACAAGGTCTGGGGCCAACGTCCTGACTTTC.